This is a list of T cell receptor beta chains from one sample in a study of identical twins. TCRdb passed the 5' RACE reads through MiXCR, listing each CDR3 protein once. The table has a few hundred thousand distinct CDR3 sequences, 15% to 20% seen once. Sequencing used naive T cells sorted from blood. Receptor source: a man between 45 and 60 years old in good health. The CDR3 runs from the conserved cysteine through the conserved F or W.

TRBV5-5,TRBJ2-1,CASSILGPEQFF
TRBV4-2,TRBJ1-2,CASSQRTGGASGYGYTF
TRBV27,TRBJ2-1,CASSFGGSLSGSYNEQFF
TRBV3-1,TRBJ2-7,CASSQDSYYEQYF
TRBV4-2,TRBJ1-2,CASSQVTGRDGYTF
TRBV29-1,TRBJ2-3,CSVLTGLTDTQYF
TRBV7-9,TRBJ2-1,CASRYAETGGNEQFF
TRBV5-1,TRBJ2-7,CASSLQTGGLYEQYF
TRBV4-3,TRBJ2-2,CASSLGLAEYTGELFF
TRBV5-1,TRBJ2-1,CASSLGLTGHNEQFF
TRBV12-3/TRBV12-4,TRBJ2-2,CASRKGNGELFF
TRBV20-1,TRBJ2-3,CSARGDWSTDTQYF
TRBV4-2,TRBJ2-2,CASSPEPLNGELFF
TRBV20-1,TRBJ2-7,CSAWAGIYEQYF
TRBV4-1,TRBJ2-3,CASSQDLRGADTQYF
TRBV5-1,TRBJ2-2,CASSSEPGLAYPGELFF
TRBV5-1,TRBJ2-2,CASSLAVGAGPGELFF
TRBV6-1,TRBJ2-1,CASSGGLAGLFGLHEQFF
TRBV24-1,TRBJ2-1,CATSDPRASYNEQFF
TRBV6-1,TRBJ2-5,CASSEMKWGVLETQYF